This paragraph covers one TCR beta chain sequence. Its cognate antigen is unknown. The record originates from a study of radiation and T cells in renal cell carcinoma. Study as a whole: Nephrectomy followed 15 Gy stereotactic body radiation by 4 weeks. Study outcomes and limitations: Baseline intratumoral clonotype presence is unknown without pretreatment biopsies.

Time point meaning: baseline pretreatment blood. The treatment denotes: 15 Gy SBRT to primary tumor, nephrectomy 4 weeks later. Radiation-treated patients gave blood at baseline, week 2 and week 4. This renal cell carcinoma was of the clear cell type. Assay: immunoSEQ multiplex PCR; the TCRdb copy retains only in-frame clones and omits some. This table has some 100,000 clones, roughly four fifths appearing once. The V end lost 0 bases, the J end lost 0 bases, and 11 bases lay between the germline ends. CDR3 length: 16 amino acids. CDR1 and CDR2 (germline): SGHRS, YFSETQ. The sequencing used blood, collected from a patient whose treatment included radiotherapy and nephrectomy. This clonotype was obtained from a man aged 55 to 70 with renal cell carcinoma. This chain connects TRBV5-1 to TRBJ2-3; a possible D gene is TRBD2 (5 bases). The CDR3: CASSLGARVSTDTQYF. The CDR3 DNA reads TGCGCCAGCAGCTTGGGTGCGCGGGTGAGCACAGATACGCAGTATTTT.